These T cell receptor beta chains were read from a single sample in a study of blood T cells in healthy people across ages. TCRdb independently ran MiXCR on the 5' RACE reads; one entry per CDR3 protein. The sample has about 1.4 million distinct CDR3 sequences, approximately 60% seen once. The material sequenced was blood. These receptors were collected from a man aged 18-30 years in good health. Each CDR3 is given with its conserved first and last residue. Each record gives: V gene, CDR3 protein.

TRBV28 CASSLFSGYGYTF
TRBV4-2 CASSQLAGFEQYF
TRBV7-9 CASSLSDSPAYNEQFF
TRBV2 CASSIAGGFSGANVLTF
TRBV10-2 CASTLGLWGNTEAFF
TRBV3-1 CASSRLAYEQYF
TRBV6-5 CASSQVGAGNEQFF
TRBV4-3 CASSQAWDRGRTEAFF
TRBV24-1 CAASPRVVNYGYTF
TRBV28 CASINLRDGYEQYF
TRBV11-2 CASSLGDRGGWYHEQFF
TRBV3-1 CASSQGTSGWAYEQYF
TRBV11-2 CASSSRTSGRDNEQFF
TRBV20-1 CSARPRGRKPDTQYF
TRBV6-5 CASRRGASYNEQFF
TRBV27 CASNPTGKNTEAFF
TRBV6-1 CASSESAGVTDTQYF
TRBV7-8 CASSAKRGVTDTQYF
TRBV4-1 CASSQDPLALETQYF
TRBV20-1 CSARDGREGETQYF
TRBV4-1 CASSQEQILYGFTF
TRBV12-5 CASGAGRVATDTQYF
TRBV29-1 CSAVQTGTGEQFF
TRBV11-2 CASSPRAFWGQFF
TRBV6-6 CASSSRQAEYTEAFF
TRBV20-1 CSCRERGSYEQYF
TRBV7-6 CASSLSVDTYEQYF
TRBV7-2 CASSPRSGGVEQFF
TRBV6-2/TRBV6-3 CASSTGTGGWNEQFF
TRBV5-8 CASSKDSREQFF
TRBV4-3 CASSQDLGGGTDTQYF
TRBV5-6 CASSASRAYSYEQYF
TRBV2 CASSADPGATEAFF
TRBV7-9 CASSLDRQGAYEQYF
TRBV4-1 CASSSGQGRVQPQHF
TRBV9 CASSVESGTATYGYTF
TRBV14 CASSQAGEGLYSYEQYF
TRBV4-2 CASSHGSYTEAFF
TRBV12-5 CASGLVDGGPQNEQFF
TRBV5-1 CASSAGPSTDTQYF
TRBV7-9 CASSFTGFGATNEKLFF
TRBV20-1 CSASPSPGGTGELFF
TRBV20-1 CSARWGETQYF
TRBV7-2 CASSWDRRSPSNNEQFF
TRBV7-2 CASSLVGDAGANVLTF
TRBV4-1 CASSQWQNTGELFF
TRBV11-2 CASSPGTSGTGYTF
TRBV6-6 CASSYVASASYEQYF
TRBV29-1 CSVDPIGTSANCNEQFF
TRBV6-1 CASSDWREEQFF
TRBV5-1 CASSPSFASAGSYEQYF
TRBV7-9 CASSLAGRASFYEQYF
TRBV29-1 CSVEFGSSKAQAFF
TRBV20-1 CSAGPGQGPYEQYF